These 32 T cell receptor beta chains were all obtained from the same sample, sequenced in a study of technical replicates of blood from four donors. Sequenced by immunoSEQ multiplex PCR; TCRdb stores in-frame clones only, minus some. The sample shows about 62,000 clones, 95% to 98% of them seen only once. The specimen sequenced was T cells isolated from PBMCs. The receptors were gathered from a human donor in good health.

The rearrangement joins TRBV28 to TRBJ2-7; 9 bases are a match to TRBD1. The CDR3 has 15 residues. CDR1 and CDR2 from the germline V gene are MDHEN and SYDVKM. Losses at the gene ends were 3 bases for V and 3 bases for J; bases not matched to a gene: 6. CDR3 in DNA: TGTGCCAGCAGTTTGGGGCGACAGGGGGACTACGAGCAGTACTTC. Its translation: CASSLGRQGDYEQYF.

The rearrangement links TRBV6-5 to TRBJ1-2; TRBD1 might be the D (5 bases). With 4 bases removed from V and 2 bases from J, the gap between germline ends came to 17 bases. The CDR3 spans 16 residues. Germline V gene lookup returns CDR1 MNHEY and CDR2 SVGAGI. The CDR3 region is CASSSIPRQLNYGYTF. In DNA form, the CDR3 reads TGTGCCAGCAGTTCTATACCGAGACAGCTGAACTATGGCTACACCTTC.

The chain employs TRBV5-1 and TRBJ2-3; 10 bases are a match to TRBD2. The CDR3 loop spans 17 amino acids. With 0 bases clipped from V and 2 bases from J, the junction kept 6 bases outside the gene matches. The V gene's germline CDR1 is SGHRS and CDR2 YFSETQ. CDR3: CASSLDQLAGLTDTQYF. The DNA for the CDR3 is TGCGCCAGCAGCTTGGACCAACTAGCGGGGCTCACAGATACGCAGTATTTT.

V and J are TRBV4-1 and TRBJ1-2, with 8 bases matching TRBD1. The trim removed 5 bases at V and 5 bases at J, leaving 10 bases unmatched. Germline CDR1 and CDR2: MGHRA and YSYEKL. The CDR3 is made up of 15 amino acids. The CDR3 spells CASSFNGQGEYGYTF. The DNA of the CDR3 is TGCGCCAGCAGCTTCAATGGACAGGGTGAATATGGCTACACCTTC.

The rearrangement links TRBV30 to TRBJ1-1, with 7 bases aligning to TRBD1. V was pared by 5 bases and J by 4 bases, with 7 bases of the junction left unmatched. Germline V gene lookup returns CDR1 GTSNPN and CDR2 SVGIG (reference sequence). This CDR3 region has 13 residues. CDR3 amino acids: CAWVQGRLTEAFF. The CDR3 DNA follows: TGTGCCTGGGTACAGGGGAGGCTCACTGAAGCTTTCTTT.

The V gene is TRBV11-2, the J gene TRBJ1-3; 8 positions agree with TRBD1. V was clipped by 7 bases and J by 0 bases; unmatched bases: 11. The CDR3 runs to 17 residues. Germline V CDR1 and CDR2: SGHAT, FQNNGV. CDR3 in amino acids: CASKTGTGKFSGNTIYF. The DNA of the CDR3 is TGTGCCAGCAAAACCGGGACAGGAAAATTCTCTGGAAACACCATATATTTT.

The gene calls are TRBV5-5 and TRBJ2-5; D call uncertain. Germline V CDR1 and CDR2: SGHKS, YYEKEE (reference sequence). The CDR3 has 15 amino acids. The V end lost 1 base, the J end lost 0 bases, and 10 bases lay between the germline ends. CDR3 DNA sequence: TGTGCCAGCAGCTTGCTCCAGTCGTACCAAGAGACCCAGTACTTC. Translated, it gives CASSLLQSYQETQYF.

This clone was observed a single time. The chain recombines TRBV6-1 with TRBJ1-2; TRBD1 is a possible D gene (5 bases). The V gene lost 2 bases and the J gene lost 5 bases, with 12 bases spanning the gap. There are 14 residues in the CDR3. The V gene's germline CDR1 is MNHNS and CDR2 SASEGT. The CDR3, as DNA: TGTGCCAGCAGTGAAACCCACAGGCTATATGGCTACACCTTC. It is translated as CASSETHRLYGYTF.

This clone showed up just once. The chain joins TRBV25-1 to TRBJ2-1; D may be TRBD1 (5 bases). The CDR3 is 14 amino acids. Per germline, CDR1 MGHDK and CDR2 SYGVNS. V lost 3 bases to trimming and J lost 4 bases, with 10 bases between them. Here the CDR3 DNA reads TGTGCCAGCAGTGAGAACAGGAGATACAATGAGCAGTTCTTC. Translation: CASSENRRYNEQFF.

The rearrangement uses TRBV29-1 and TRBJ2-1, with TRBD2 matching 7 bases. Germline V gene data show CDR1 as SQVTM and CDR2 as ANQGSEA. This CDR3 comprises 12 residues. Trimming took 7 bases from V and 9 from J; bases not matched to a gene: 9. The CDR3 reads CSGREGRSEQFF. Here the CDR3 DNA reads TGCAGCGGCAGGGAGGGACGGTCTGAGCAGTTCTTC.

The genes are TRBV6-1 and TRBJ1-5; no definite D call. V lost 5 bases and J 4 bases, leaving 9 bases between the germline ends. CDR3 length: 13 amino acids. CDR1 MNHNS and CDR2 SASEGT come from the germline V gene. The chain's CDR3 is CASSQEINQPQHF. In DNA, the CDR3 is TGTGCCAGCAGTCAGGAAATTAATCAGCCCCAGCATTTT.

This clone was seen a single time. The CDR3 here is CASRSGRETQYF. The DNA of the CDR3 is TGTGCCAGCAGGTCCGGGAGGGAGACCCAGTACTTC. The chain uses TRBV6-5 and TRBJ2-5; 7 nucleotides match TRBD2. Germline CDR1 reads MNHEY; CDR2 reads SVGAGI. V lost 6 bases and J lost 5; bases outside the gene matches: 3. The CDR3 covers 12 residues.

The rearrangement links TRBV2 to TRBJ1-4; D call uncertain. Trimming shortened V by 1 base and J by 8 bases, and 14 bases separated the two germline ends. The germline gives CDR1 SNHLY, CDR2 FYNNEI. The CDR3 has 15 residues. This CDR3 is CASSEGLRGGEKLFF. As DNA, the CDR3 is TGTGCCAGCAGTGAAGGTCTACGCGGAGGGGAAAAACTGTTTTTT.

The rearrangement links TRBV7-9 to TRBJ2-7, with 8 positions matching TRBD1. Looked up from germline, CDR1 is SEHNR and CDR2 is FQNEAQ (reference sequence). V trimming: 6 bases; J trimming: 0 bases; junction bases outside the gene matches: 4. The CDR3 is 14 amino acids. DNA for the CDR3: TGTGCCAGCAGTTGGGGACAGGACTCCTACGAGCAGTACTTC. Protein: CASSWGQDSYEQYF.

The CDR3 coding sequence is TGTGCCAGCTCCCCGGGGGTAACTGGGGCCAACGTCCTGACTTTC. Residues: CASSPGVTGANVLTF. The chain couples TRBV6-5 to TRBJ2-6; D is perhaps TRBD2 (6 bases). The germline V gene has CDR1 MNHEY and CDR2 SVGAGI. Trimming removed 8 bases at V and 2 bases at J, with 13 bases between. This CDR3 spans 15 amino acids.

The rearrangement joins TRBV4-1 to TRBJ2-7, with D perhaps TRBD2 (5 bases). Germline assignment: CDR1 MGHRA and CDR2 YSYEKL. The CDR3 consists of 12 residues. V was cut by 4 bases and J by 6 bases, with 10 bases left in between. The CDR3 spells CASSRDGVEQYF. CDR3 nucleotides: TGCGCCAGCAGCCGAGACGGGGTCGAGCAGTACTTC.

This chain uses TRBV19 with TRBJ2-7, with a possible D match to TRBD2 (5 bases). The CDR3 covers 13 residues. Germline V gives CDR1 LNHDA, CDR2 SQIVND (reference sequence). V lost 4 bases to trimming and J lost 4 bases, with 11 bases between them. The CDR3 is CASSTQSGYEQYF. In DNA, the CDR3 is TGTGCCAGTAGTACGCAGTCGGGATACGAGCAGTACTTC.

This rearrangement joins TRBV7-9 to TRBJ1-1; a weak D match, TRBD1 (5 bases). The CDR3 totals 12 residues. V gave up 5 bases and J gave up 5 bases, with 9 bases separating them. Germline CDR1 reads SEHNR; CDR2 reads FQNEAQ (reference sequence). The CDR3 sequence: CASSVDRTEAFF. DNA for the CDR3: TGTGCCAGCAGCGTAGACAGAACTGAAGCTTTCTTT.

The rearrangement uses TRBV6-1 and TRBJ1-1; D remains unclear. Deletions cut 10 bases from V and 0 bases from J, with 6 bases between. Germline lookup yields CDR1 MNHNS and CDR2 SASEGT. The CDR3 length is 11 residues. As DNA, the CDR3 is TGTGCCATCCTTCTGAACACTGAAGCTTTCTTT. Its translation is CAILLNTEAFF.

This clone was seen a single time. This sequence joins TRBV2 and TRBJ2-3; D perhaps matches TRBD2 (6 bases). The CDR3 has 14 amino acids. Looked up from germline, CDR1 is SNHLY and CDR2 is FYNNEI. Between the trimmed V and J ends, which lost 10 bases and 2 bases, there was a span of 16 bases. This chain's CDR3 is CATSSGVYTDTQYF. DNA for the CDR3: TGTGCCACCTCATCGGGAGTCTACACAGATACGCAGTATTTT.

The gene calls are TRBV7-9 and TRBJ2-7, with TRBD1 identical over 7 bases. This CDR3 has 16 amino acids. V lost 5 bases, J lost 3 bases, and 13 bases stayed unmatched. The germline V gene has CDR1 SEHNR and CDR2 FQNEAQ (reference sequence). CDR3 residues: CASSLLGQERDYEQYF. The CDR3 DNA sequence: TGTGCCAGCAGCCTCCTCGGACAGGAACGAGACTACGAGCAGTACTTC.

The J gene is TRBJ1-1, the V gene TRBV7-9; possibly TRBD1 for D (6 bases). Trimming left V 7 bases short and J 4 bases short, with 16 bases between. This CDR3 has 14 amino acids. The germline gives CDR1 SEHNR, CDR2 FQNEAQ (reference sequence). CDR3: CASTKGEEGTEAFF. The CDR3 nucleotides read TGTGCCAGCACAAAGGGGGAAGAGGGCACTGAAGCTTTCTTT.

The chain joins TRBV6-5 to TRBJ2-2, with D unclear. The length of the CDR3 is 11 residues. Germline CDR1 MNHEY, CDR2 SVGAGI. With 6 bases removed from V and 7 bases from J, the gap between germline ends came to 6 bases. The CDR3: CASREIGELFF. The CDR3 nucleotides read TGTGCCAGCAGGGAGATCGGGGAGCTGTTTTTT.

This clone came up once. In DNA, the CDR3 is TGTGCCAGTACCTCTCCCAATCAGGGAGGTTTCTATCAGCCCCAGCATTTT. It yields the protein CASTSPNQGGFYQPQHF. The genes are TRBV19 and TRBJ1-5; D perhaps matches TRBD1 (5 bases). Trimming shortened V by 7 bases and J by 5 bases, and 24 bases separated the two germline ends. This CDR3 contains 17 residues. Germline lookup yields CDR1 LNHDA and CDR2 SQIVND (reference sequence).

The genes are TRBV5-1 and TRBJ2-7, with TRBD2 matching over 10 bases. With V trimmed by 0 bases and J by 2 bases, 2 bases remained unmatched. CDR3 length equals 15 residues. CDR1 is SGHRS and CDR2 is YFSETQ in the germline V gene. The CDR3 DNA sequence: TGCGCCAGCAGCTTGGGACTAGCGGGTCCCTACGAGCAGTACTTC. Protein: CASSLGLAGPYEQYF.

This chain joins TRBV5-1 and TRBJ2-1; the match to TRBD1 covers 7 bases. V lost 2 bases to trimming and J lost 0 bases; unmatched junction nucleotides: 5. This CDR3 has 16 amino acids. CDR1 and CDR2 from the germline V gene are SGHRS and YFSETQ. The CDR3 loop is CASSFEGQSSYNEQFF. The CDR3 nucleotides read TGCGCCAGCAGCTTCGAGGGACAGAGCTCCTACAATGAGCAGTTCTTC.

The CDR3 DNA follows: TGTGCCAGCAGTTACGGGGGCTGGGAACAGCCCCAGCATTTT. Translated: CASSYGGWEQPQHF. V and J are TRBV6-5 and TRBJ1-5; a weak D match, TRBD1 (6 bases). The CDR3 runs 14 residues. Germline CDR1 MNHEY, CDR2 SVGAGI. Trimming took off 2 bases at V and 7 bases at J, with 12 bases between the two ends.

This chain joins TRBV7-9 and TRBJ2-4, with TRBD1 matching over 10 bases. Per the germline V gene, CDR1 is SEHNR and CDR2 is FQNEAQ (reference sequence). The CDR3 has 15 residues. V trimming: 11 bases; J trimming: 7 bases; junction bases outside the gene matches: 14. The CDR3 region is CADTEWSDRGNIQYF. The CDR3 DNA reads TGTGCCGACACTGAGTGGTCGGACAGGGGGAACATTCAGTACTTC.

This chain joins TRBV5-4 and TRBJ1-1; TRBD1 aligns across 7 bases. V gave up 0 bases and J gave up 9 bases; unmatched junction bases: 11. Germline CDR1 reads SGHNT; CDR2 reads YYREEE (reference sequence). The length of the CDR3 is 15 residues. In DNA form, the CDR3 reads TGTGCCAGCAGCTTGGGCCAAAAGACAGGGATAAAAGCTTTCTTT. Translated: CASSLGQKTGIKAFF.

This clone was seen a single time. V is TRBV27 and J is TRBJ2-7; 9 bases fit TRBD1. This CDR3 contains 16 residues. In germline, CDR1 is MNHEY, CDR2 SMNVEV (reference sequence). V dropped 5 bases and J dropped 0; count of bases not matched to a gene: 8. This CDR3 is CASSPGQGRSSYEQYF. The CDR3, as DNA: TGTGCCAGCAGTCCCGGACAGGGGAGGAGCTCCTACGAGCAGTACTTC.

This rearrangement joins TRBV19 to TRBJ2-2, with D possibly matching TRBD1 (5 bases). Germline lookup yields CDR1 LNHDA and CDR2 SQIVND (reference sequence). Between the trimmed V and J ends, which lost 7 bases and 2 bases, there was a span of 11 bases. The CDR3 runs 14 residues. The CDR3 is CASMTDFNTGELFF. The CDR3 DNA is TGTGCCAGTATGACAGACTTCAACACCGGGGAGCTGTTTTTT.

The chain joins TRBV6-1 to TRBJ2-2; TRBD1 aligns across 8 bases. Germline assignment: CDR1 MNHNS and CDR2 SASEGT. V shed 4 bases, J shed 6 bases, and the junction held 4 bases outside the gene matches. The CDR3 sequence is 14 residues long. This chain's CDR3 is CASSGLTGAGELFF. CDR3 DNA: TGTGCCAGCAGTGGCTTGACAGGGGCCGGGGAGCTGTTTTTT.